This TCR beta chain was identified in a study of blood T cells in healthy people across ages. This clonotype was observed a few times. Its antigen remains unidentified. Per sample, extraction of total RNA gave at least 6 micrograms in every case. Study-level findings and limits: Among T cells, TCR beta diversity per million cells dropped roughly linearly as age rose. One million T cells yielded diversity estimates that were considered underestimates.

The CDR3 has 14 amino acids. Trimming removed 7 bases at V and 6 bases at J, with 16 bases between. CDR1 SGHAT and CDR2 FQNNGV come from the germline V gene. A sample-barcoded 5' primer and a J-beta primer mix were used in a second PCR of roughly 7 to 11 cycles. TCRdb called the 5' RACE reads again in MiXCR, with one record for every CDR3 protein. The sample contains some 1.5 million distinct CDR3 sequences, under 55% of which appear only once. This TCR derives from a young woman in good health. The chain couples TRBV11-2 to TRBJ2-1, with D possibly being TRBD1 (5 bases). Sequenced: blood. The CDR3 DNA is TGTGCCAGCATCCGGGTGAGTGGGGCCAATGAGCAGTTCTTC. Translating gives CASIRVSGANEQFF. Complete variable domain (other parts from reference TRBV11-2 and TRBJ2-1): EAGVAQSPRYKIIEKRQSVAFWCNPISGHATLYWYQQILGQGPKLLIQFQNNGVVDDSQLPKDRFSAERLKGVDSTLKIQPAKLEDSAVYLCASIRVSGANEQFFGPGTRLTVL.